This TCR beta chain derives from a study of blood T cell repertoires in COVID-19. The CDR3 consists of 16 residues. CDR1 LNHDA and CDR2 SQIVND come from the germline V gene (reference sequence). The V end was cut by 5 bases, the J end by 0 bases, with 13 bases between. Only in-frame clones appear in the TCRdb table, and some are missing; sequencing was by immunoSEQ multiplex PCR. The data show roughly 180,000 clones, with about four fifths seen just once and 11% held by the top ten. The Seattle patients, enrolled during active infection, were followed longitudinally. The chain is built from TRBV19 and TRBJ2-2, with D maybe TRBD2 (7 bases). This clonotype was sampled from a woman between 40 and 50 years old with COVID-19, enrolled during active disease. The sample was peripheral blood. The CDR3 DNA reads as TGTGCCAGTAGTCCAAGGGGGGGGACGAACACCGGGGAGCTGTTTTTT. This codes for CASSPRGGTNTGELFF.